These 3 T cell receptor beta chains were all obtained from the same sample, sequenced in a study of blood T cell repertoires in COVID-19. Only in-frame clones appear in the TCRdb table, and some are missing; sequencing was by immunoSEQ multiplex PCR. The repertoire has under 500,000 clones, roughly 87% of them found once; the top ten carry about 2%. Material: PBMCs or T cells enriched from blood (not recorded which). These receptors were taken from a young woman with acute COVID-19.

CDR3 DNA sequence: TGTGCCAGCAGAGAGAGGGGGTCCGGGACTGAAGCTTTCTTT. Protein sequence: CASRERGSGTEAFF. The chain is built from TRBV6-5 and TRBJ1-1, with a tentative D call TRBD1 (6 bases). Looked up from germline, CDR1 is MNHEY and CDR2 is SVGAGI. The CDR3 loop spans 14 amino acids. Trimming cost V 6 bases and J 5 bases, with 16 bases left between them.

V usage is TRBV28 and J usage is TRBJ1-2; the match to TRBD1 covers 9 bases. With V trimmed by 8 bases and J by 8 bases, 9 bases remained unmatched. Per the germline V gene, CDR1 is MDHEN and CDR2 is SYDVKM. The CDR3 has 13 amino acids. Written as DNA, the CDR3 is TGTGCCAGCTATGCCGGGACAGGGACCGGCTACACCTTC. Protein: CASYAGTGTGYTF.

The chain's CDR3 is CASSLGRGLYNEQFF. The CDR3 DNA follows: TGTGCCAGCAGCTTAGGCCGCGGACTTTACAATGAGCAGTTCTTC. The chain recombines TRBV7-2 with TRBJ2-1; tentatively, D is TRBD2 (5 bases). The CDR3 totals 15 residues. The germline V and J ends were trimmed by 1 base and 4 bases, with 11 bases remaining between them. In germline, CDR1 is SGHTA, CDR2 FQGNSA.